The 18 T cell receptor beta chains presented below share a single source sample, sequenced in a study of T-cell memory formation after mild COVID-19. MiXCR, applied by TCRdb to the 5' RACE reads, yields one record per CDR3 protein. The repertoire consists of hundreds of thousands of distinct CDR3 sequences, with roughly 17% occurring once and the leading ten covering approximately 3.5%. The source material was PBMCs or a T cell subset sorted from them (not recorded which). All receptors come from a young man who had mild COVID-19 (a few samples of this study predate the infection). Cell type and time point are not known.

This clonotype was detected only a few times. The CDR3 DNA follows: TGCGCCAGCAGCCGCGTCGGGACAGGCATCCAAGAGACCCAGTACTTC. It specifies CASSRVGTGIQETQYF. This chain uses TRBV5-1 with TRBJ2-5, with 8 bases matching TRBD1. Trimming removed 4 bases from V and 1 base from J; junction bases left unmatched: 9. The CDR3 has 16 residues. Germline V CDR1 and CDR2: SGHRS, YFSETQ. Together with reference TRBV5-1 and TRBJ2-5, the CDR3 gives the full variable domain: KAGVTQTPRYLIKTRGQQVTLSCSPISGHRSVSWYQQTPGQGLQFLFEYFSETQRNKGNFPGRFSGRQFSNSRSEMNVSTLELGDSALYLCASSRVGTGIQETQYFGPGTRLLVL.

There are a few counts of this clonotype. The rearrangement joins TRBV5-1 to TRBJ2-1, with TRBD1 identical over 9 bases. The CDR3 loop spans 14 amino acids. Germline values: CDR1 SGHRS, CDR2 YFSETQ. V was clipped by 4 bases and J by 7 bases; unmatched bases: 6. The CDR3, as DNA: TGCGCCAGCAGCCTGGGGGACAGGGCAAATGAGCAGTTCTTC. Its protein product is CASSLGDRANEQFF.

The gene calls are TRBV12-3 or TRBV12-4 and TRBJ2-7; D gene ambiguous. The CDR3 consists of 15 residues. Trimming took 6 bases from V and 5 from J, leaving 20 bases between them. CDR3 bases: TGTGCCAGCAGCCTCCGGGCCTCGCTTGCCCACGAGCAGTACTTC. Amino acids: CASSLRASLAHEQYF.

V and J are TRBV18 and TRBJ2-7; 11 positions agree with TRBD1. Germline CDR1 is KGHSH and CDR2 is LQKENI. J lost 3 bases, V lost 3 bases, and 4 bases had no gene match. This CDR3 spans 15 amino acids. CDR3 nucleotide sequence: TGTGCCAGCTCACCGGTTGGGACAGGGGGCTACGAGCAGTACGTC. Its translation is CASSPVGTGGYEQYV.

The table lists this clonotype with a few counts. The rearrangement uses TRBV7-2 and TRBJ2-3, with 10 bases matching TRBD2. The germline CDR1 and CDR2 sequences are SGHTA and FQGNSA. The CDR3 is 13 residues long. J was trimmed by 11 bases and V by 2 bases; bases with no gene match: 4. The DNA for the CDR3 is TGTGCCAGCAGCTTAAGCGGGGGGGTAGTGCAGTATTTT. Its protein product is CASSLSGGVVQYF. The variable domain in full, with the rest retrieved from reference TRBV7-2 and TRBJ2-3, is GAGVSQSPSNKVTEKGKDVELRCDPISGHTALYWYRQSLGQGLEFLIYFQGNSAPDKSGLPSDRFSAERTGGSVSTLTIQRTQQEDSAVYLCASSLSGGVVQYFGPGTRLTVL.

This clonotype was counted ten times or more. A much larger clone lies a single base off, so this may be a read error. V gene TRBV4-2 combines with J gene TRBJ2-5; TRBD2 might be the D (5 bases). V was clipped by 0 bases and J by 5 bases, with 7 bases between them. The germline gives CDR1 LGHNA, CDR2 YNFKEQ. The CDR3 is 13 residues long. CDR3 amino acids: CASSQDPGETQYF. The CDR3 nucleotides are TGTGCCAGCAGCCAAGATCCGGGGGAGACCCAGTACTTC.

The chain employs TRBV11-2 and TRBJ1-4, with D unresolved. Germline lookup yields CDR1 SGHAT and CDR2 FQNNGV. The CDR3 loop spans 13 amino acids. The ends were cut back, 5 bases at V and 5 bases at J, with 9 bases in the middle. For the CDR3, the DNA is TGTGCCAGCAGCCCGAAGGAGAATGAAAAACTGTTTTTT. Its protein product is CASSPKENEKLFF.

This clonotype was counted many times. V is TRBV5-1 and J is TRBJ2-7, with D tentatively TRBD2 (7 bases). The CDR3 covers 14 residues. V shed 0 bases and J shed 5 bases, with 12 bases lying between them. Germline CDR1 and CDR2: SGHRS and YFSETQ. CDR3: CASSLAGGRNEQYV. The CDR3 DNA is TGCGCCAGCAGCTTGGCCGGGGGGCGGAACGAGCAGTACGTC.

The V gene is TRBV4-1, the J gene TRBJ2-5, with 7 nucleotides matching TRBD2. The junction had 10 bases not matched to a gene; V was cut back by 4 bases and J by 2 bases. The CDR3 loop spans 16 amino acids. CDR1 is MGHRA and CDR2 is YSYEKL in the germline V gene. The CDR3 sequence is CASSPTRAGPQETQYF. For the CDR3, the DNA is TGCGCCAGCAGCCCAACGAGAGCGGGACCACAAGAGACCCAGTACTTC.

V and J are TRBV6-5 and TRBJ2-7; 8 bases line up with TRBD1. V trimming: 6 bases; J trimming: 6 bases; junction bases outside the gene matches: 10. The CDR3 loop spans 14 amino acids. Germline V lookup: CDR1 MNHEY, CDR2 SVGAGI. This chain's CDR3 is CASRPGTGVGEQYF. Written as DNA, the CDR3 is TGTGCCAGCAGACCCGGGACAGGAGTCGGCGAGCAGTACTTC.

Here the CDR3 DNA reads TGCGCCAGCAGCTTGGTCGGGATGAACACTGAAGCTTTCTTT. Its protein product is CASSLVGMNTEAFF. This sequence joins TRBV5-1 and TRBJ1-1, with unresolved D. Germline CDR1 SGHRS, CDR2 YFSETQ. The CDR3 is 14 residues long. V lost 0 bases, J lost 0 bases, and 6 bases lay in between.

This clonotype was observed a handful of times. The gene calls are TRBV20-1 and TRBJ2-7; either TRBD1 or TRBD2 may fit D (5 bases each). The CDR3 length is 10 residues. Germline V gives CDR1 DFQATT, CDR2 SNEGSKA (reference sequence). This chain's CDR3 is CRAGTHEQYV. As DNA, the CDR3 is TGCCGAGCCGGGACCCACGAGCAGTACGTC.

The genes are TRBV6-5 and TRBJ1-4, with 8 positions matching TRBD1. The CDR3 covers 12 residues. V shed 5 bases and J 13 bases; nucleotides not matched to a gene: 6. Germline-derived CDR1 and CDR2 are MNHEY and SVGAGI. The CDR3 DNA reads TGTGCCAGCAGTCTACAGGGGGGACGACTGTTTTTT. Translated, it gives CASSLQGGRLFF.

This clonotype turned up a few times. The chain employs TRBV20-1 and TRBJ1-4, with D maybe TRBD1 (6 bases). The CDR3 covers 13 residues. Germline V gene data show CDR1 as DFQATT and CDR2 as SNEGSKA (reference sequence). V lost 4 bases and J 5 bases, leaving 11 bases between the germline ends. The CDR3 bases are TGCAGTGCTACCCGGGACATGAATGAAAAACTGTTTTTT. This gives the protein CSATRDMNEKLFF.

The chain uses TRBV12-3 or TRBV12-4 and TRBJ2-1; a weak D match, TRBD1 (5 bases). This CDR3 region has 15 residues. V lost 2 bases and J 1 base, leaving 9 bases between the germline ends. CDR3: CASSLTGASYNEQFF. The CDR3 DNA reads TGTGCCAGCAGTTTAACTGGGGCTTCCTACAATGAGCAGTTCTTC.

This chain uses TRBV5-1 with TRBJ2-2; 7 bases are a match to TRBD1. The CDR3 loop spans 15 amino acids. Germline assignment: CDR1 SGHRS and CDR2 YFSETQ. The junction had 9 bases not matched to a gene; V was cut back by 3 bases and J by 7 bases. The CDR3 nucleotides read TGCGCCAGCAGCTCGATGGACAGGTTGGGCGGGGAGCTGTTTTTT. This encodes CASSSMDRLGGELFF.

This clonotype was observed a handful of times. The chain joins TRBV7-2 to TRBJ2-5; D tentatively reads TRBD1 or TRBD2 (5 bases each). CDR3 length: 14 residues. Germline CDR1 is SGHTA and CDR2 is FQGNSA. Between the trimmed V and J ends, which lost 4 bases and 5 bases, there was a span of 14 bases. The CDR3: CASSSLGVAETQYF. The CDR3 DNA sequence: TGTGCCAGCAGCTCGCTGGGGGTTGCGGAGACCCAGTACTTC.

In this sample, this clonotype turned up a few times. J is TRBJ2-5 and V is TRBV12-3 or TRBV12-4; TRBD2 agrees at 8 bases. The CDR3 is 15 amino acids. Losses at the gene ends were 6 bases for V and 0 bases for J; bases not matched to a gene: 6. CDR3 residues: CASRPGLAYQETQYF. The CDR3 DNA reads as TGTGCCAGCAGACCCGGACTAGCTTACCAAGAGACCCAGTACTTC.